This T cell receptor beta chain derives from a study of cytomegalovirus exposure and HLA in healthy donors. Primers for the PCR totalled 60 Vbeta and 13 Jbeta. The method was immunoSEQ multiplex PCR; TCRdb's version includes in-frame clones alone and lacks a portion of them. The sample shows about 120,000 clones, less than 80% of them seen only once. CDR3 size: 13 residues. Trimming stripped 7 bases from V and 4 bases from J, with 13 bases between. Germline CDR1 and CDR2: SNHLY and FYNNEI. The rearrangement links TRBV2 to TRBJ2-5; D call uncertain. This TCR was recovered from a woman aged 50 to 60 in good health and CMV-seropositive. The sample consisted of PBMCs. CDR3 protein: CASIYVPGETQYF. The CDR3 DNA reads TGTGCCAGCATATACGTCCCGGGAGAGACCCAGTACTTC.